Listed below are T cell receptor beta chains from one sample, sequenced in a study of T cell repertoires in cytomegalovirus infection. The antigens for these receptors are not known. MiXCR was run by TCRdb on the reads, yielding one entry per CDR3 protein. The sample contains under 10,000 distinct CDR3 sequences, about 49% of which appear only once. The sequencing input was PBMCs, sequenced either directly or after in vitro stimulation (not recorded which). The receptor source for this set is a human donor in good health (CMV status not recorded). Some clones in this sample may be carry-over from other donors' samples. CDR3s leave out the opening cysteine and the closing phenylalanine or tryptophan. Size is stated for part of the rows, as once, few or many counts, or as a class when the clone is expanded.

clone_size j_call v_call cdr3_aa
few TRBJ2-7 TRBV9 ASSVVTSGEQY
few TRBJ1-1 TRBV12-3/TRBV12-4 ASSRRVSKQGTESF
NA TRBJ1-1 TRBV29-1 SIHRDRATEAF
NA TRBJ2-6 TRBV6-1 ASVRGRDSYSGTNVLT
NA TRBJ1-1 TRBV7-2 ALSFSSRGSNTEAF
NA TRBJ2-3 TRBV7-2 ASSSSQMLTQY
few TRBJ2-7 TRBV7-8 ATGGSSYEQY
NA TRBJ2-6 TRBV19 ASSRLGGANVLT
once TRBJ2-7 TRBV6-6 ASSYTVDGLEQY
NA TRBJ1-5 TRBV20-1 SACDRGLYSNPPPH
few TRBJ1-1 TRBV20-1 SARTGGASGTEAF
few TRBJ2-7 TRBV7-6 ASSRTSGGLSYEQY